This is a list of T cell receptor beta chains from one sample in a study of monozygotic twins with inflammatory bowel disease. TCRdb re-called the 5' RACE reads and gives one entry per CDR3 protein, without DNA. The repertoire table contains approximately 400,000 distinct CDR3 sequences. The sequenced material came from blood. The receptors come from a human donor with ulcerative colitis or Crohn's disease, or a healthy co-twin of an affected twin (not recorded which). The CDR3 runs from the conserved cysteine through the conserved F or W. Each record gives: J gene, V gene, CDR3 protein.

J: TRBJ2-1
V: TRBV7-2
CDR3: CASSTRTSGVSYNEQFF

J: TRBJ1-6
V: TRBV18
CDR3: CASSAKGPSNNSPLHF

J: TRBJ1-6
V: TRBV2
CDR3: CASGLGVNSPLHF

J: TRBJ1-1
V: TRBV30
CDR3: CACQRTQANTEAFF

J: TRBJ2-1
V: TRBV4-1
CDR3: CASSPEDRLNEQFF

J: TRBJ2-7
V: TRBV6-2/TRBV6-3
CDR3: CASNRTTPGQNYYEQYF

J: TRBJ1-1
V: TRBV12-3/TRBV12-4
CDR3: CASSLALGGIAFF

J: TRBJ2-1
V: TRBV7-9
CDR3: CASSLGGTLSNEQFF

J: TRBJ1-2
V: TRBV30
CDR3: CALTGGASLYGYTF

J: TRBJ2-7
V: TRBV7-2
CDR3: CASSSGANEQYF

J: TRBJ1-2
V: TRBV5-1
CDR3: CASSPSTGPYGYTF

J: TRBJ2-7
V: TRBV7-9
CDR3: CASSSGQQPSYEQYF

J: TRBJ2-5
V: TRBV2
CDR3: CASSDTGPGETQYF

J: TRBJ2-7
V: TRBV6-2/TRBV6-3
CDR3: CASRPGGLAGEQYF

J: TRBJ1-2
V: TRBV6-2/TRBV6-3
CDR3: CASTPTGAAGYTF

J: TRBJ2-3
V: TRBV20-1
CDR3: CSVDSPGTDTQYF

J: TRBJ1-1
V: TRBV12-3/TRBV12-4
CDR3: CASTQGWDTEAFF

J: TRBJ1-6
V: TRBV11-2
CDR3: CASSGAKSSYNSPLHF

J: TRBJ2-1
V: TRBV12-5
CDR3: CASGPAEGLQFF

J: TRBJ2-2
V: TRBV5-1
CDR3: CASTMGTGRTGELFF

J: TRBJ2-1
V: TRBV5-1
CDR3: CASSFTWNNEQFF

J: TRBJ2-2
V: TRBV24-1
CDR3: CATTRDRASGELFF

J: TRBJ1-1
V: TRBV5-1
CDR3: CASAPGTANTEAFF

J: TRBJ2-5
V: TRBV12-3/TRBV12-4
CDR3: CASSPTSETQYF

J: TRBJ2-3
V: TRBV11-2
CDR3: CASSFGGGHADTQYF

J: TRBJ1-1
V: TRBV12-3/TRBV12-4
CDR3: CASSVRGARTEAFF

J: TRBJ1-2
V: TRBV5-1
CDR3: CASSWDANYGYTF

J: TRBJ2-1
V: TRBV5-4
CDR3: CASSLVGAAGEQFF

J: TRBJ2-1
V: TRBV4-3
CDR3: CASSRTGLGGEQFF

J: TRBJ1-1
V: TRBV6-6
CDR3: CASTSGGLGTEAFF

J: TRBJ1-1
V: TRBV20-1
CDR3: CSARREGTNTEAFF

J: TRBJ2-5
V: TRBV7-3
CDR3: CASSLAGGATETQYF

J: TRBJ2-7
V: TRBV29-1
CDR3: CSVGPANSGEQYF

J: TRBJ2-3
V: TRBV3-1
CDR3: CASSRNSGASTDTQYF

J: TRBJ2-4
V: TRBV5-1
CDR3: CASSFGGQNIQYF

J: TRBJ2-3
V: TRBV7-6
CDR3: CASSLLAALGDTQYF

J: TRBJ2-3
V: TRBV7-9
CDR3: CASSRLGGGYTQYF

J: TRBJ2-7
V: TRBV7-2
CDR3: CASTYPGNSYEQYF

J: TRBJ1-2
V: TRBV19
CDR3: CASTPDRGYYGYTF

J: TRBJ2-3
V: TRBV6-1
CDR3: CASSRTSTDTQYF

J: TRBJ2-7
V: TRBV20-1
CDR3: CSARESGLDEQYF

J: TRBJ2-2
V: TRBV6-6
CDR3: CASSYLAIGELFF

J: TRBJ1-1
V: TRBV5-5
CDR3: CASSLQGQGTEAFF

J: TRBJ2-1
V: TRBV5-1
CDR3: CASSSTQGGEQFF

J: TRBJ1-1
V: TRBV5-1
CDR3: CASSFSDISREAFF

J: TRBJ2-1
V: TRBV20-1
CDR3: CSAPKRDHMAYNEQFF

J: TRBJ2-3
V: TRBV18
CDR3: CASSLDRGGDTQYF

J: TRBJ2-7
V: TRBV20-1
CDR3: CSARDLTGAYEQYF

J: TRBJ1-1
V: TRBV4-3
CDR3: CASSPSGYPGGTEAFF

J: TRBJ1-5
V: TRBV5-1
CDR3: CASSLDSGQGQPQHF

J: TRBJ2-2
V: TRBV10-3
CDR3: CAISDPVGQERELFF

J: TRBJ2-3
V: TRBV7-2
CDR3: CASSPGQADTQYF

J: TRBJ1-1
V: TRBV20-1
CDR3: CSARQNTEAFF

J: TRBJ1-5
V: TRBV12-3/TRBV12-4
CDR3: CASRTTGVGQPQHF

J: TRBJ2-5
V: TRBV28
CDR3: CASSTHTVLETQYF

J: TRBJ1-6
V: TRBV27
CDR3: CASSFNGQKNSPLHF

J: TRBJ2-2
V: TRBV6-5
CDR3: CASSYNGETGELFF

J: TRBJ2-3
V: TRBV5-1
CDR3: CASSLESLAGGDTQYF

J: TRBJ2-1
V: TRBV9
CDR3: CASSVNFDEQFF

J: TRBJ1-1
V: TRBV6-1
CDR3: CASSRGGEMNTEAFF